A selection of T cell receptor beta chains follows, all from one sample in a study of T-cell reconstitution after alpha-beta-depleted transplantation in children. TCRdb processed the PCR reads anew with MiXCR; each CDR3 protein has one entry. In the table there are 420,000 or so distinct CDR3 sequences, roughly a tenth of which are singletons. The sequencing used PBMCs from the stem cell graft donor, collected from the stem cell graft. Receptors originate from a human donor who donated a stem cell graft to a child with acute myeloid leukemia. Each CDR3 is given with its conserved first and last residue. A D gene is named only where the DNA matches it firmly. The size of a clone is reported for some rows only, either as once, few or many, or as a class for expanded clones.

TRBD1,TRBJ2-2,TRBV11-2,few,16,TGTGCCAGCAGCCCGGCGGACAGGGGAGACACCGGGGAGCTGTTTTTT,CASSPADRGDTGELFF
.,TRBJ1-5,TRBV6-2/TRBV6-3,.,18,TGTGCCTCTACTTTTGGTCGGCGGGTCGTGGATGGCAATCAGCCCCAGCATTTT,CASTFGRRVVDGNQPQHF
.,TRBJ2-7,TRBV29-1,few,13,TGCAGCGTTGTCGTGGCCAGCTCCTACGAGCAGTACTTC,CSVVVASSYEQYF
.,TRBJ2-2,TRBV5-1,.,17,TGCGCCAGCAGCTGGGGCCCACAGGGAGTGAGCACCGGGGAGCTGTTTTTT,CASSWGPQGVSTGELFF
.,TRBJ2-5,TRBV7-6,few,14,TGTGCCAGCAGCCCACGGACGGACCCATGGCCCCAGTACTTC,CASSPRTDPWPQYF
.,TRBJ2-3,TRBV12-3/TRBV12-4,many,13,TGTGCCAGCAGTTTAGAGGTCAGGGATACGCAGTATTTT,CASSLEVRDTQYF
.,TRBJ1-2,TRBV12-3/TRBV12-4,few,14,TGTGCCAGCAGTTCCGGACAGCTTATGGTTGGCTACACCTTC,CASSSGQLMVGYTF
.,TRBJ2-3,TRBV12-3/TRBV12-4,few,13,TGTGCCAGCAGGCCCCCCAGCGCAGATACGCAGTATTTT,CASRPPSADTQYF
TRBD1,TRBJ2-6,TRBV10-2,.,16,TGCGCCAGTGCTTACAGGGGGCTCTCTGGGGCCAACGTCCTGACTTTC,CASAYRGLSGANVLTF
.,TRBJ1-1,TRBV4-1,few,15,TGCGCCAGCAGCCAAGATGGCCTGGGGAACACTGAAGCTTTCTTT,CASSQDGLGNTEAFF
.,TRBJ1-5,TRBV12-3/TRBV12-4,many,15,TGTGCCAGCAGTTTAGACGGACATAGCAATCAGCCCCAGCATTTT,CASSLDGHSNQPQHF
.,TRBJ2-3,TRBV20-1,.,13,TGCAGTGCTAGAGCGGGAGCGGCAGATACGCAGTATTTT,CSARAGAADTQYF
.,TRBJ1-5,TRBV25-1,few,14,TGTGCCAGCAGTGATTCAGGGTCGGGTCAGCCCCAGCATTTT,CASSDSGSGQPQHF
TRBD2,TRBJ2-3,TRBV4-2,few,19,TGTGCCAGCAGCCAAGTCGTTTCTAGCGGGGGTGCTAGCACAGATACGCAGTATTTT,CASSQVVSSGGASTDTQYF
.,TRBJ2-3,TRBV12-3/TRBV12-4,few,15,TGTGCCAGCAGTTTATTTCCGGGGGCAACAGATACGCAGTATTTT,CASSLFPGATDTQYF
.,TRBJ1-6,TRBV29-1,.,13,TGCAGCGGGCGGACGGCCCCTAATTCACCCCTCCACTTT,CSGRTAPNSPLHF
TRBD2,TRBJ2-1,TRBV25-1,many,15,TGTGCCAGCAGTGTCGGACTAGCGGGAGTATATGAGCAGTTCTTC,CASSVGLAGVYEQFF
TRBD2,TRBJ2-3,TRBV12-3/TRBV12-4,many,15,TGTGCCAGCAGTTCTAGCGGGGGGGCCGCAGATACGCAGTATTTT,CASSSSGGAADTQYF
.,TRBJ2-1,TRBV5-1,few,14,TGCGCCAGCAGCTTGCAGCGGCCGAACAATGAGCAGTTCTTC,CASSLQRPNNEQFF
TRBD2,TRBJ2-1,TRBV4-1,many,16,TGCGCCAGCAGCCCGGGACTAGCGGGAGTATTGGGGGAGCAGTTCTTC,CASSPGLAGVLGEQFF
TRBD2,TRBJ2-1,TRBV12-3/TRBV12-4,.,16,TGTGCCAGCAGTGGGAGACTAGCGGGCTCCTACAATGAGCAGTTCTTC,CASSGRLAGSYNEQFF
TRBD2,TRBJ2-5,TRBV20-1,few,16,TGCAGTGCTAGTCGTCTAGCGGGAGGAAGACAAGAGACCCAGTACTTC,CSASRLAGGRQETQYF
TRBD2,TRBJ2-7,TRBV20-1,few,13,TGCAGTGCTAGTCTAGCGGGATCTGCCGAGCAGTACTTC,CSASLAGSAEQYF
.,TRBJ1-1,TRBV5-1,.,13,TGCGCCAGCAGCATTCAGGGTTCCTCTGAAGCTTTCTTT,CASSIQGSSEAFF
.,TRBJ1-6,TRBV4-1,.,17,TGCGCCAGCAGCCAAGAAGGGTGGCAGTCCTATAATTCACCCCTCCACTTT,CASSQEGWQSYNSPLHF
.,TRBJ2-5,TRBV19,.,14,TGTGCCAGTAGTATACCAGGGAGCGCCGAGACCCAGTACTTC,CASSIPGSAETQYF
.,TRBJ2-4,TRBV4-1,few,15,TGCGCCAGCAGCCAAGTCTCGACGGCCAAAAACATTCAGTACTTC,CASSQVSTAKNIQYF
.,TRBJ2-2,TRBV5-4,many,16,TGTGCCAGCAGCCCCAATTCGGGGGGCGGAACCGGGGAGCTGTTTTTT,CASSPNSGGGTGELFF
.,TRBJ2-3,TRBV7-8,.,16,TGTGCCAGCAGCTTAGCCCCAGGGACCCGCACAGATACGCAGTATTTT,CASSLAPGTRTDTQYF
TRBD2,TRBJ2-5,TRBV7-9,few,15,TGTGCCAGCAGCCTGTCGACTAGCGGGAGTGAGACCCAGTACTTC,CASSLSTSGSETQYF
TRBD1,TRBJ2-1,TRBV5-1,.,14,TGCGCCAGCAGCCCCGGACAGGGGGCGGATGAGCAGTTCTTC,CASSPGQGADEQFF
.,TRBJ1-1,TRBV10-2,.,11,TGCGCCAGCAGTGTGAATATTGAAGCTTTCTTT,CASSVNIEAFF
TRBD1,TRBJ1-5,TRBV20-1,few,13,TGCAGTGCGCCTACAGGGGAGGACCAGCCCCAGCATTTT,CSAPTGEDQPQHF